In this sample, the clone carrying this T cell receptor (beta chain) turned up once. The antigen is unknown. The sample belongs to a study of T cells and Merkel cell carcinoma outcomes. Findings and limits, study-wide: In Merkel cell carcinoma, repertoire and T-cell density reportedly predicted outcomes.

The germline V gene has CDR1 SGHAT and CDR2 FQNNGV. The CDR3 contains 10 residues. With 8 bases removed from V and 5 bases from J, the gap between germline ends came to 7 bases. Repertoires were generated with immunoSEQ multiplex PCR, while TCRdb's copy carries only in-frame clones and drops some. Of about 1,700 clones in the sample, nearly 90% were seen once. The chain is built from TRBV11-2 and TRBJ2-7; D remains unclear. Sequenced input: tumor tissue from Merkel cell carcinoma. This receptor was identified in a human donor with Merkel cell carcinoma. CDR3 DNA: TGTGCCAGCGAAGGGAACGAGCAGTACTTC. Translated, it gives CASEGNEQYF.